Listed here are 30 T cell receptor beta chains from one sample, sequenced in a study of cytomegalovirus exposure and HLA in healthy donors. PCR involved 60 Vbeta and 13 Jbeta primers. The table came from immunoSEQ multiplex PCR; TCRdb's copy has only in-frame clones and leaves some out. The sample lists some 120,000 clones, about 80% occurring once. The sample consisted of PBMCs. These receptors all stem from a man aged 50 to 59 in good health and CMV-seronegative.

V gene TRBV5-1 combines with J gene TRBJ2-2, with 7 bases lining up with TRBD1. The trim removed 4 bases at V and 3 bases at J, leaving 6 bases unmatched. This CDR3 comprises 15 residues. Germline V gene lookup returns CDR1 SGHRS and CDR2 YFSETQ. CDR3 bases: TGCGCCAGCAGCACCAGACAGGGAGACACCGGGGAGCTGTTTTTT. This gives the protein CASSTRQGDTGELFF. Full variable domain (rest looked up from reference TRBV5-1 and TRBJ2-2): KAGVTQTPRYLIKTRGQQVTLSCSPISGHRSVSWYQQTPGQGLQFLFEYFSETQRNKGNFPGRFSGRQFSNSRSEMNVSTLELGDSALYLCASSTRQGDTGELFFGEGSRLTVL.

This clone appeared a single time. The rearrangement links TRBV7-2 to TRBJ1-1; 9 bases fit TRBD1. V was pared by 5 bases and J by 2 bases, with 3 bases of the junction left unmatched. This CDR3 contains 14 residues. Germline values: CDR1 SGHTA, CDR2 FQGNSA. The CDR3 is CASSLQGANTEAFF. The CDR3 nucleotides read TGTGCCAGCAGCCTACAGGGGGCTAACACTGAAGCTTTCTTT.

The V call is TRBV7-9, the J call TRBJ2-5; the D gene is possibly TRBD1 (6 bases). The CDR3 totals 13 residues. Trimming cost V 8 bases and J 5 bases, with 15 bases left between them. The germline CDR1 and CDR2 sequences are SEHNR and FQNEAQ (reference sequence). The CDR3 spells CASYRDTQETQYF. The CDR3 nucleotides read TGTGCCAGCTACCGGGACACTCAGGAGACCCAGTACTTC.

The J gene is TRBJ1-2, the V gene TRBV19; no clear D gene. V was pared by 3 bases and J by 4 bases, with 15 bases between. Looked up from germline, CDR1 is LNHDA and CDR2 is SQIVND (reference sequence). There are 15 residues in the CDR3. CDR3 in amino acids: CASSMSGGPLYGYTF. The CDR3 DNA reads TGTGCCAGTAGTATGAGTGGTGGGCCGCTCTATGGCTACACCTTC.

The table lists this clone with a few counts. The rearrangement links TRBV28 to TRBJ2-7, with D maybe TRBD2 (5 bases). This CDR3 is built from 13 residues. V was cut by 5 bases and J by 7 bases, with 15 bases left in between. Germline V gene data show CDR1 as MDHEN and CDR2 as SYDVKM. CDR3 loop: CASSLAISGEQYF. The CDR3 region has the DNA TGTGCCAGCAGTCTGGCTATCTCGGGGGAGCAGTACTTC.

This clone was observed a handful of times. V and J are TRBV5-4 and TRBJ1-1; D call uncertain. The CDR3 has 14 residues. Per germline, CDR1 SGHNT and CDR2 YYREEE (reference sequence). The V gene lost 4 bases and the J gene lost 4 bases, with 14 bases spanning the gap. CDR3 DNA: TGTGCCAGCAGCCGAGGACGGGAGGGCACTGAAGCTTTCTTT. Translating gives CASSRGREGTEAFF. The whole variable domain, remainder taken from reference TRBV5-4 and TRBJ1-1, is ETGVTQSPTHLIKTRGQQVTLRCSSQSGHNTVSWYQQALGQGPQFIFQYYREEENGRGNFPPRFSGLQFPNYSSELNVNALELDDSALYLCASSRGREGTEAFFGQGTRLTVV.

This chain joins TRBV19 and TRBJ2-2; TRBD1 is a possible D gene (5 bases). Looked up from germline, CDR1 is LNHDA and CDR2 is SQIVND (reference sequence). V was trimmed by 3 bases and J by 7 bases, leaving 15 bases between them. This CDR3 is built from 15 residues. In nucleotides, the CDR3 is TGTGCCAGTAGTATTGTCAGGGCCTTGGGCGGGGAGCTGTTTTTT. This encodes CASSIVRALGGELFF.

V usage is TRBV27 and J usage is TRBJ2-3; no definite D call. CDR3 length: 12 residues. Trimming stripped 5 bases from V and 6 bases from J, with 9 bases between. The V gene's germline CDR1 is MNHEY and CDR2 SMNVEV (reference sequence). The CDR3 here is CASSGPVDTQYF. Here the CDR3 DNA reads TGTGCCAGCAGTGGGCCCGTGGATACGCAGTATTTT.

V is TRBV18 and J is TRBJ2-6; no definite D call. This CDR3 has 13 residues. Germline V lookup: CDR1 KGHSH, CDR2 LQKENI. The V gene lost 6 bases and the J gene lost 13 bases, with 16 bases spanning the gap. The DNA for the CDR3 is TGTGCCAGCTCCCCGTCTTTAGAGAGGGTCCTGACTTTC. Amino acid sequence: CASSPSLERVLTF.

V is TRBV11-2 and J is TRBJ2-7; D perhaps matches TRBD2 (6 bases). The CDR3 runs 14 residues. Trimming removed 5 bases from V and 6 bases from J, with 17 bases in between. CDR1 and CDR2 (germline): SGHAT, FQNNGV. The CDR3 spells CASSQARARGEQYF. The CDR3 nucleotides are TGTGCCAGCAGCCAAGCCAGGGCGCGGGGCGAGCAGTACTTC.

V is TRBV5-4 and J is TRBJ2-3; D is perhaps TRBD1 (6 bases). CDR1 and CDR2 (germline): SGHNT, YYREEE (reference sequence). The CDR3 has 15 amino acids. Trimming left V 2 bases short and J 5 bases short, with 15 bases between. CDR3 amino acids: CASSFYRRGQDTQYF. DNA of the CDR3: TGTGCCAGCAGCTTCTATCGCAGGGGACAAGATACGCAGTATTTT.

This chain links TRBV15 with TRBJ2-5, with D possibly being TRBD1 (5 bases). Per germline, CDR1 LNHNV and CDR2 YYDKDF (reference sequence). Trimming shortened V by 0 bases and J by 5 bases, and 13 bases separated the two germline ends. The length of the CDR3 is 15 residues. The CDR3 here is CATSRDPGNSETQYF. DNA of the CDR3: TGTGCCACCAGCAGAGACCCAGGGAATTCGGAGACCCAGTACTTC.

This clone was found a few times. V and J are TRBV7-9 and TRBJ2-5; 8 nucleotides match TRBD2. Trimming removed 8 bases from V and 6 bases from J; junction bases left unmatched: 14. This CDR3 comprises 15 residues. CDR1 and CDR2 (germline): SEHNR, FQNEAQ (reference sequence). This chain's CDR3 is CASGLNSGSSKTQYF. CDR3 in DNA: TGTGCCAGCGGATTAAACAGCGGGAGCTCGAAGACCCAGTACTTC.

This chain uses TRBV5-1 with TRBJ1-4; D possibly corresponds to TRBD1 (6 bases). Per the germline V gene, CDR1 is SGHRS and CDR2 is YFSETQ. V lost 0 bases and J lost 5, with 14 bases in between. The CDR3 spans 16 residues. CDR3 in DNA: TGCGCCAGCAGCTTGGGCAGGGGCCGCGGGAATGAAAAACTGTTTTTT. The encoded protein is CASSLGRGRGNEKLFF.

J is TRBJ2-4 and V is TRBV5-1; D is perhaps TRBD2 (6 bases). CDR3 length equals 14 residues. Germline lookup yields CDR1 SGHRS and CDR2 YFSETQ. V lost 1 base to trimming and J lost 8 bases, with 13 bases between them. The DNA for the CDR3 is TGCGCCAGCAGCTTGCAGGGCGGGATGGACATTCAGTACTTC. Its translation is CASSLQGGMDIQYF.

This rearrangement joins TRBV6-5 to TRBJ2-1; 7 nucleotides line up with TRBD2. The CDR3 consists of 15 residues. Trimming removed 4 bases from V and 7 bases from J; junction bases left unmatched: 10. Germline V lookup: CDR1 MNHEY, CDR2 SVGAGI. The DNA of the CDR3 is TGTGCCAGCAGTTTCGGGCGGGAGAGGTGGAATGAGCAGTTCTTC. Its protein product is CASSFGRERWNEQFF.

This chain links TRBV28 with TRBJ1-1; 10 bases align to TRBD1. The CDR3 runs to 14 residues. Unmatched junction bases numbered 7, after V lost 6 bases and J lost 6 bases. Germline CDR1 MDHEN, CDR2 SYDVKM. CDR3 amino acids: CASRITGTGAEAFF. DNA for the CDR3: TGTGCCAGCAGAATAACCGGGACAGGGGCTGAAGCTTTCTTT.

This clone was picked up one time. The chain joins TRBV4-1 to TRBJ2-1; tentatively, D is TRBD1 (6 bases). CDR1 and CDR2 (germline): MGHRA, YSYEKL. The length of the CDR3 is 16 residues. V dropped 1 base and J dropped 4 bases, with 14 bases sitting between them. CDR3: CASSQGRDRLYNEQFF. In nucleotides, the CDR3 is TGCGCCAGCAGCCAAGGCCGTGACAGGCTGTACAATGAGCAGTTCTTC.

This sequence joins TRBV27 and TRBJ1-2; D unclear. This CDR3 comprises 12 residues. Germline values: CDR1 MNHEY, CDR2 SMNVEV (reference sequence). Deletions cut 4 bases from V and 9 bases from J, with 12 bases between. The CDR3 here is CASSSGRGSYTF. Here the CDR3 DNA reads TGTGCCAGCAGTTCCGGACGGGGTAGCTACACCTTC.

The J gene is TRBJ2-2, the V gene TRBV11-3; TRBD2 matches at 10 bases. The germline gives CDR1 SGHNT, CDR2 YENEEA. This CDR3 contains 16 residues. J gave up 2 bases and V 1 base, and 1 base lay outside the gene matches. CDR3 nucleotide sequence: TGTGCCAGCAGCTTAGGACTAGCGGGCAACACCGGGGAGCTGTTTTTT. Translating it yields CASSLGLAGNTGELFF.

This chain links TRBV5-1 with TRBJ2-5, with 8 bases lining up with TRBD1. Trimming at V came to 0 bases and at J to 6 bases, leaving 4 bases not matched to a gene. This CDR3 comprises 14 residues. Germline V gene lookup returns CDR1 SGHRS and CDR2 YFSETQ. This chain's CDR3 is CASSLGTGSKTQYF. The CDR3, as DNA: TGCGCCAGCAGCTTGGGGACAGGGTCGAAGACCCAGTACTTC.

As for this clone: At one of its ends the junction is not consistent with the germline gene, which may arise from a read error. The chain is built from TRBV28 and TRBJ2-7; 7 bases agree with TRBD1. The CDR3 consists of 17 residues. Germline V CDR1 and CDR2: MDHEN, SYDVKM. Here the CDR3 DNA reads TGTGCCAGCAGTTTGCCCGGCGGACAGGCCGTGTTAGGCGAGCAGTGCTTC. Its protein product is CASSLPGGQAVLGEQCF.

V gene TRBV30 combines with J gene TRBJ2-2; the D is unclear. Germline CDR1 and CDR2: GTSNPN and SVGIG (reference sequence). This CDR3 spans 12 amino acids. The V end was cut by 0 bases, the J end by 5 bases, with 4 bases between. In DNA, the CDR3 is TGTGCCTGGAGTGTACTTACCGGGGAGCTGTTTTTT. Its translation: CAWSVLTGELFF.

This chain's CDR3 is CASSGTGGLYEQYF. The DNA of the CDR3 is TGTGCCAGCAGCGGAACAGGGGGCCTCTACGAGCAGTACTTC. The V call is TRBV11-2, the J call TRBJ2-7; 9 nucleotides match TRBD1. This CDR3 is 14 amino acids long. V trimming: 5 bases; J trimming: 3 bases; junction bases outside the gene matches: 5. CDR1 SGHAT and CDR2 FQNNGV come from the germline V gene. The full variable domain, rest sourced from reference TRBV11-2 and TRBJ2-7, is EAGVAQSPRYKIIEKRQSVAFWCNPISGHATLYWYQQILGQGPKLLIQFQNNGVVDDSQLPKDRFSAERLKGVDSTLKIQPAKLEDSAVYLCASSGTGGLYEQYFGPGTRLTVT.

The chain joins TRBV6-4 to TRBJ1-1, with a weak D call TRBD1 (5 bases). Trimming left V 4 bases short and J 0 bases short, with 6 bases between. The CDR3 loop spans 13 amino acids. Per germline, CDR1 MRHNA and CDR2 SNTAGT. DNA for the CDR3: TGTGCCAGCAGTGTGACAGTGAACACTGAAGCTTTCTTT. The encoded protein is CASSVTVNTEAFF.

The J gene is TRBJ2-5, the V gene TRBV6-6, with D possibly TRBD1 on 6 matching bases. The CDR3 is made up of 14 amino acids. Germline loops: CDR1 MNHNY, CDR2 SVGAGI (reference sequence). The V end lost 7 bases, the J end lost 2 bases, and 14 bases lay between the germline ends. The CDR3 DNA reads TGTGCCAGCACTCCCGGACAGAATCAAGAGACCCAGTACTTC. It translates to CASTPGQNQETQYF.

This clone was recorded once. The CDR3 DNA reads TGTGCCAGCAGCTTAGAACAGGGTGGACAGCCCCAGCATTTT. Protein product: CASSLEQGGQPQHF. The genes are TRBV11-2 and TRBJ1-5, with a weak D call TRBD1 (6 bases). This CDR3 is built from 14 residues. Germline V gives CDR1 SGHAT, CDR2 FQNNGV. Deletions cut 0 bases from V and 7 bases from J, with 10 bases between.

V usage is TRBV12-2 and J usage is TRBJ1-4; TRBD1, the table's D call, was not compared with the DNA. TRBV12-2 is deemed a pseudogene. There are 14 residues in the CDR3. The CDR3 DNA sequence: TGTGCAAGTCGTTCGACAGGATTTAATGAAAAACTGTTTTTT. Protein: CASRSTGFNEKLFF.

The chain employs TRBV10-3 and TRBJ2-3; 8 positions agree with TRBD2. In germline, CDR1 is ENHRY, CDR2 SYGVKD. The V segment lost 6 bases and the J segment 4 bases; nucleotides outside the gene matches: 9. The CDR3 extends over 15 amino acids. CDR3 bases: TGTGCCATCAGGGAGGCTAGCGGGCGCGCAGATACGCAGTATTTT. It is translated as CAIREASGRADTQYF.

This clone was observed once. The chain employs TRBV28 and TRBJ2-2; 12 bases map to TRBD2. Per germline, CDR1 MDHEN and CDR2 SYDVKM. V lost 5 bases, J lost 0 bases, and 22 bases stayed unmatched. There are 23 residues in the CDR3. CDR3 in amino acids: CASSAGTGALRTSGNSNTGELFF. As DNA, the CDR3 is TGTGCCAGCAGTGCCGGGACAGGGGCCCTTCGGACTAGCGGGAATTCGAACACCGGGGAGCTGTTTTTT.